This record covers a single T cell receptor (beta chain). The CDR3 loop spans 19 amino acids. Per the germline V gene, CDR1 is MNHNS and CDR2 is SASEGT. V shed 4 bases and J 0 bases; nucleotides not matched to a gene: 15. This record belongs to a study of control samples from healthy donors and cancer patients. TCRdb's copy holds only in-frame clones and misses some; the assay was immunoSEQ multiplex PCR. Altogether over 200,000 clones are present, roughly 87% being singletons, with the ten largest covering 13%. The TCR originated in an older woman with lung cancer. The chain couples TRBV6-1 to TRBJ2-7; 10 bases map to TRBD1. The sample consisted of PBMCs. The CDR3 nucleotides are TGTGCCAGCAGTGCCCGGAGAGCGGGACAGGGGTTTCCCTCCTACGAGCAGTACTTC. This encodes CASSARRAGQGFPSYEQYF.